This section outlines one T cell receptor beta chain sequence together with its context. Antigen unknown. Germline CDR1 reads ENHRY; CDR2 reads SYGVKD. The CDR3 sequence is 15 residues long. V was clipped by 7 bases and J by 2 bases; unmatched bases: 7. This entry is derived from a study of graft-versus-host responses after intestinal transplantation. Across the study: Each transplant was multivisceral, liver-intestinal, or isolated intestinal.

The data were produced by immunoSEQ multiplex PCR, yet TCRdb's version contains in-frame clones alone and is incomplete. The data show about 81,000 clones, 91% seen once. The receptor was derived from a human donor who was the organ donor for an intestinal transplant. This chain joins TRBV10-3 and TRBJ2-7; 11 bases map to TRBD2. The source material was unstimulated CD4+ T cells sorted from spleen or lymph node cells, sampled before transplant. CDR3 sequence reads: CAIKRLAGLAYEQYF. The CDR3 coding sequence is TGTGCCATCAAGAGACTAGCGGGGCTAGCCTACGAGCAGTACTTC.